These 22 T cell receptor beta chains were sequenced from one sample in a study of blood T cells in healthy people across ages. The authors ran a second PCR of 7 to 11 cycles using a sample-barcoded 5' primer and a J-beta primer mix. MiXCR, applied by TCRdb to the 5' RACE reads, yields one record per CDR3 protein. The data hold about 590,000 distinct CDR3 sequences, with under 30% observed a single time. The sequencing input was blood. These receptors came from a woman of 80 years or more in good health.

This clonotype was counted ten times or more. The chain carries TRBV27 and TRBJ2-4, with 10 bases aligning to TRBD1. J gave up 7 bases and V 6 bases, and 9 bases lay outside the gene matches. This CDR3 contains 15 residues. Germline V lookup: CDR1 MNHEY, CDR2 SMNVEV (reference sequence). CDR3 region: CASSHRGDRGNIQYF. The CDR3 DNA sequence: TGTGCCAGCAGCCATCGGGGGGACAGGGGTAACATTCAGTACTTC.

The chain combines TRBV12-3 or TRBV12-4 with TRBJ2-7, with a possible D match to TRBD2 (5 bases). The DNA end favors TRBJ2-5, so the J call may be wrong. The length of the CDR3 is 13 residues. CDR3 nucleotide sequence: TGTGCCAGCAGTTTCGGGGTTTTGGAGACCCAGTACTTC. Its protein product is CASSFGVLETQYF.

With respect to this clonotype: This clone may be a read error of a much larger clone one base away. The chain has TRBV5-1 and TRBJ1-1; the D is unclear. Germline loops: CDR1 SGHRS, CDR2 YFSETQ. The CDR3 consists of 14 residues. Trimming took off 3 bases at V and 1 base at J, with 10 bases between the two ends. The CDR3 region is CASSWASGNTEAFF. Written as DNA, the CDR3 is TGCGCCAGCAGCTGGGCGTCAGGGAACACTGAAGCTTTCTTT.

V usage is TRBV10-3 and J usage is TRBJ1-2; 9 nucleotides agree with TRBD1. The CDR3 covers 13 residues. The ends lost 5 bases at V and 11 bases at J; junction bases unmatched: 9. Germline CDR1 and CDR2: ENHRY and SYGVKD. In DNA form, the CDR3 reads TGTGCCATCAGTACCGGGACAGGGAGCTGGTACACCTTC. Translated, it gives CAISTGTGSWYTF.

This clonotype occurred many times. This rearrangement joins TRBV28 to TRBJ2-7, with TRBD2 as a possible D gene (6 bases). CDR3 length: 14 residues. With 6 bases removed from V and 6 bases from J, the gap between germline ends came to 18 bases. Germline-derived CDR1 and CDR2 are MDHEN and SYDVKM. CDR3 nucleotide sequence: TGTGCCAGCAGCCTTGCCATTTGGGGAGGCGAGCAGTACTTC. It specifies CASSLAIWGGEQYF.

This sequence joins TRBV5-1 and TRBJ2-7; 9 bases are a match to TRBD2. CDR1 SGHRS and CDR2 YFSETQ come from the germline V gene. The CDR3 sequence is 14 residues long. V trimming: 1 base; J trimming: 5 bases; junction bases outside the gene matches: 4. This chain's CDR3 is CASSLSASGDEQYF. Here the CDR3 DNA reads TGCGCCAGCAGCTTGTCAGCTAGCGGGGACGAGCAGTACTTC.

Many counts were recorded for this clonotype. The chain combines TRBV6-5 with TRBJ2-5, with 8 bases fitting TRBD1. The J segment lost 4 bases and the V segment lost 2 bases, leaving 3 bases of the junction unmatched. Looked up from germline, CDR1 is MNHEY and CDR2 is SVGAGI. The CDR3 extends over 14 amino acids. The CDR3 loop is CASSYADRGETQYF. The DNA of the CDR3 is TGTGCCAGCAGTTACGCCGACAGGGGAGAGACCCAGTACTTC.

This clonotype was found once. This chain uses TRBV7-2 with TRBJ2-7, with D tentatively TRBD2 (5 bases). V dropped 5 bases and J dropped 3 bases, with 17 bases sitting between them. The germline gives CDR1 SGHTA, CDR2 FQGNSA. CDR3 length: 15 residues. The CDR3 here is CASSPGRGTVYEQYF. CDR3 nucleotides: TGTGCCAGCAGCCCCGGACGGGGAACCGTCTACGAGCAGTACTTC.

As regards this clonotype: A much larger clone is a single base away; this may be a read error. This sequence joins TRBV6-6 and TRBJ2-7; D ambiguous. The germline CDR1 and CDR2 sequences are MNHNY and SVGAGI (reference sequence). The length of the CDR3 is 14 residues. This CDR3 reads CASSSKTKPYKQYF. As DNA, the CDR3 is TGTGCCAGCAGCTCCAAGACAAAGCCCTACAAGCAGTACTTC.

This clonotype was detected many times. The DNA of the CDR3 is TGTGCCAGCACCGCACTAGCGGGGGGCACAGATACGCAGTATTTT. This gives the protein CASTALAGGTDTQYF. V usage is TRBV6-1 and J usage is TRBJ2-3, with 11 positions matching TRBD2. V dropped 7 bases and J dropped 1; count of bases not matched to a gene: 4. CDR3 length: 15 residues. Germline CDR1 reads MNHNS; CDR2 reads SASEGT.

This clonotype was detected many times. The chain is built from TRBV15 and TRBJ2-1, with TRBD1 identical over 9 bases. This CDR3 comprises 17 residues. Trimming at V came to 5 bases and at J to 8 bases, leaving 16 bases not matched to a gene. In germline, CDR1 is LNHNV, CDR2 YYDKDF (reference sequence). The CDR3 spells CATSGTSPGQGIYEQFF. CDR3 coding DNA: TGTGCCACCAGCGGAACTTCCCCGGGACAGGGTATCTATGAGCAGTTCTTC. Full variable domain (missing parts from reference TRBV15 and TRBJ2-1): DAMVIQNPRYQVTQFGKPVTLSCSQTLNHNVMYWYQQKSSQAPKLLFHYYDKDFNNEADTPDNFQSRRPNTSFCFLDIRSPGLGDTAMYLCATSGTSPGQGIYEQFFGPGTRLTVL.

This clonotype was seen a handful of times. It may be a read error: a sequence one base away is much more abundant. The chain uses TRBV7-9 and TRBJ2-5, with D perhaps TRBD2 (6 bases). Germline values: CDR1 SEHNR, CDR2 FQNEAQ (reference sequence). The CDR3 contains 15 residues. Trimming shortened V by 5 bases and J by 11 bases, and 24 bases separated the two germline ends. This CDR3 reads CASSPLTGDSYGQYF. DNA for the CDR3: TGTGCCAGCAGCCCTCTAACGGGGGACTCCTACGGGCAGTACTTC. The full variable domain, in which reference TRBV7-9 and TRBJ2-5 provide the parts outside the CDR3, is DTGVSQNPRHKITKRGQNVTFRCDPISEHNRLYWYRQTLGQGPEFLTYFQNEAQLEKSRLLSDRFSAERPKGSFSTLEIQRTEQGDSAMYLCASSPLTGDSYGQYFGPGTRLLVL.

This clonotype was seen only a few times. V usage is TRBV7-8 and J usage is TRBJ2-2; D may be TRBD1 (5 bases). There are 18 residues in the CDR3. Trimming removed 1 base from V and 5 bases from J, with 20 bases in between. Germline CDR1 and CDR2: SGHVS and FQNEAQ. The CDR3 bases are TGTGCCAGCAGCTTAGGAAGGGGTGGGGCCCTAAGGACCGGGGAGCTGTTTTTT. Translated, it gives CASSLGRGGALRTGELFF.

This clonotype showed up many times. The gene calls are TRBV21-1 and TRBJ2-3. TRBV21-1 has pseudogene status. CDR3 length: 14 amino acids. The CDR3 loop reads CASSFPSFSDTQYF. The CDR3 DNA sequence: TGTGCCAGCAGCTTTCCGTCTTTCTCAGATACGCAGTATTTT.

The V gene is TRBV6-1, the J gene TRBJ1-6; D unclear. Trimming stripped 4 bases from V and 0 bases from J, with 13 bases between. The CDR3 loop spans 17 amino acids. Germline CDR1 is MNHNS and CDR2 is SASEGT. The CDR3 region has the DNA TGTGCCAGCAGTGGGGTTCCCGGCAGCTCCTATAATTCACCCCTCCACTTT. Residues: CASSGVPGSSYNSPLHF.

With respect to this clonotype: An end of the junction does not agree with germline; a read error may underlie this. The chain uses TRBV13 and TRBJ2-1; TRBD2 matches 8 bases. The CDR3 extends over 17 amino acids. Germline lookup yields CDR1 PRHDT and CDR2 FYEKMQ (reference sequence). The DNA of the CDR3 is TGTGCCGGCAGCCCCCTTAGCGGGGCCTCGATCCGGAATGAGCAGTTCTTC. Translated: CAGSPLSGASIRNEQFF.

This clonotype was seen many times. This chain joins TRBV24-1 and TRBJ2-7; D gene uncertain. Germline V gene data show CDR1 as KGHDR and CDR2 as SFDVKD. This CDR3 is built from 11 residues. V lost 3 bases and J 5 bases, leaving 4 bases between the germline ends. CDR3 bases: TGTGCCACCAGTGATACGCACGAGCAGTACTTC. Its protein is CATSDTHEQYF.

The chain carries TRBV7-8 and TRBJ2-4, with 8 bases fitting TRBD2. The DNA matches TRBJ2-5 better at its end, which makes the J call doubtful. The CDR3 runs 14 residues. The V gene's germline CDR1 is SGHVS and CDR2 FQNEAQ. In DNA form, the CDR3 reads TGTGCCAGCAGCTCCCCGGGAGGGTGGGAGACCCAGTACTTC. Translation gives CASSSPGGWETQYF.

This clonotype was counted a few times. V usage is TRBV20-1 and J usage is TRBJ1-5; no definite D call. Germline CDR1 is DFQATT and CDR2 is SNEGSKA (reference sequence). V was pared by 6 bases and J by 0 bases, with 6 bases between. This CDR3 is 12 amino acids long. CDR3 protein: CSAGHSNQPQHF. DNA for the CDR3: TGCAGTGCGGGCCATAGCAATCAGCCCCAGCATTTT.

The chain carries TRBV2 and TRBJ1-5; D is undetermined. V was cut by 2 bases and J by 11 bases, with 13 bases left in between. The CDR3 totals 13 residues. Germline CDR1 reads SNHLY; CDR2 reads FYNNEI. CDR3 DNA: TGTGCCAGCAGTGAAAGTGTCCAGTTGGCCCAGCATTTT. It translates to CASSESVQLAQHF.

The rearrangement joins TRBV20-1 to TRBJ2-3; a weak D match, TRBD1 (5 bases). The length of the CDR3 is 14 residues. Per germline, CDR1 DFQATT and CDR2 SNEGSKA (reference sequence). V was shortened by 3 bases and J by 2 bases, with 12 bases between the two germline ends. The chain's CDR3 is CSASSVGPTDTQYF. In DNA form, the CDR3 reads TGCAGTGCTAGTTCGGTGGGGCCCACAGATACGCAGTATTTT.

In the case of this clonotype: A much larger clone is a single base away; this may be a read error. CDR3 in DNA: TGTGCCATCAGGGTTTCCGGGACAGGGGCGGGGAATGAGCAGTACTTC. Amino acids: CAIRVSGTGAGNEQYF. This chain links TRBV10-3 with TRBJ2-5; 10 positions match TRBD1. Germline loops: CDR1 ENHRY, CDR2 SYGVKD. The CDR3 totals 16 residues. The junction had 18 bases not matched to a gene; V was cut back by 6 bases and J by 11 bases.